The source of this T cell receptor beta chain is a study of blood T cell repertoires in COVID-19. Overall study: T cells, B-cell-depleted T cells, or PBMCs provided the cDNA or gDNA that served as material.

Enrolment of Seattle patients took place during active infection, and they were followed longitudinally. Sequenced by immunoSEQ multiplex PCR; TCRdb stores in-frame clones only, minus some. The sample consists of approximately 160,000 clones, approximately 81% of them appearing once. The TCR sequence derives from a woman in her sixties or seventies with COVID-19, enrolled during active disease. Sequencing was performed on peripheral blood.

CDR3 region: CASRDSFLTSYGYTF. CDR3 nucleotides: TGTGCCAGCAGGGACTCGTTTCTGACCTCCTATGGCTACACCTTC. The genes are TRBV6-5 and TRBJ1-2; unclear D gene. The CDR3 is 15 residues long. V was clipped by 6 bases and J by 4 bases, with 18 bases between them. The V gene's germline CDR1 is MNHEY and CDR2 SVGAGI.